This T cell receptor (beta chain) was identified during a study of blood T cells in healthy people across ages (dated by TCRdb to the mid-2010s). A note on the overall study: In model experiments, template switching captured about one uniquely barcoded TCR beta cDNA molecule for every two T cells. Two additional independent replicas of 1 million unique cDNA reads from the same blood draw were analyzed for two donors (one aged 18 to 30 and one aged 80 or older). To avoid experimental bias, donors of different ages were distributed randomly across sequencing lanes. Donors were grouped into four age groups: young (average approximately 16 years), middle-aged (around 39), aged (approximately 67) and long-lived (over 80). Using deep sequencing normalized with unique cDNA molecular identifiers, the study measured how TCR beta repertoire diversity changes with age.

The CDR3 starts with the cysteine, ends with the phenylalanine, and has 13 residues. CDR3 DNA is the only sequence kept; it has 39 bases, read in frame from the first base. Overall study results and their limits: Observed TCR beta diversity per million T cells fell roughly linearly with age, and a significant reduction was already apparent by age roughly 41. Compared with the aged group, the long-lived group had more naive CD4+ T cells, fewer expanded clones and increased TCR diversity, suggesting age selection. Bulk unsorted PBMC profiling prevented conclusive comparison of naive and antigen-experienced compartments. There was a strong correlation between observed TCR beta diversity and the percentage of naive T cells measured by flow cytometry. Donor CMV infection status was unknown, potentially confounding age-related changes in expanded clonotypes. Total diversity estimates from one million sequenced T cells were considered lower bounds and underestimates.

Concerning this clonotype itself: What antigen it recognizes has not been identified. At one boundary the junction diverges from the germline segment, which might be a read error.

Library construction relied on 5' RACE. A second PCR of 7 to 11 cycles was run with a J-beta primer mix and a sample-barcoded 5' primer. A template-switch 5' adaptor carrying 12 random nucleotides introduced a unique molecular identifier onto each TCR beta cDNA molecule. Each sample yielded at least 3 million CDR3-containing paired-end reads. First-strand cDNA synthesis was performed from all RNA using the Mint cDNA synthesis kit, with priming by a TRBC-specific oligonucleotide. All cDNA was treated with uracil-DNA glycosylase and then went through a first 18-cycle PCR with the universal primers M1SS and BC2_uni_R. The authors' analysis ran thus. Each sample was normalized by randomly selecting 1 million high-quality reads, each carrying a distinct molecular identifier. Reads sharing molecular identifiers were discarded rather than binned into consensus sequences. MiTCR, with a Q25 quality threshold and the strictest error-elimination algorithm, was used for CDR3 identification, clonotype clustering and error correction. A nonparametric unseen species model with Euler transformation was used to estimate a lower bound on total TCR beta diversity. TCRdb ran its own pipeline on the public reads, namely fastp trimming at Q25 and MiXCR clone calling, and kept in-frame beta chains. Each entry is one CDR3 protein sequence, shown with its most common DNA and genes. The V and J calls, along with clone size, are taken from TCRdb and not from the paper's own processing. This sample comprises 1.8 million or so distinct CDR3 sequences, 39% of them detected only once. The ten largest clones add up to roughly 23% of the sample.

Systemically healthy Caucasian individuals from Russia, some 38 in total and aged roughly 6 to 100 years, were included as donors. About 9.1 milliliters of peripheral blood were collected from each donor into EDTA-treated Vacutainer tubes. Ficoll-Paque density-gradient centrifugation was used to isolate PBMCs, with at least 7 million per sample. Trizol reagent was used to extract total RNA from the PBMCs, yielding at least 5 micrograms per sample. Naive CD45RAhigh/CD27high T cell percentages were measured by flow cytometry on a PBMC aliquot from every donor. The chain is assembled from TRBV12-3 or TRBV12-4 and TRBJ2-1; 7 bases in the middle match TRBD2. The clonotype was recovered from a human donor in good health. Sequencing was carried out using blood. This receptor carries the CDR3 CVSRPGGGPIQFF. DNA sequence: TGTGTCAGCAGGCCCGGGGGAGGGCCTATCCAGTTCTTC.